Each of the 11 T cell receptor beta chains below was sequenced from the same sample in a study of vaccination and CD4 T cells after COVID-19. No antigen is known for these receptors. Sequencing of DNA taken from cultured CD4+ T cells relied on the Oncomine TCR Beta short-read assay. TCRdb recomputed calls from the PCR reads with MiXCR, one row per CDR3 protein. The profile shows roughly 26,000 distinct CDR3 sequences, 55% to 70% of them singletons. Treatment of the sample: roughly 10-day PBMC culture with coronavirus spike peptide pools or control peptides (ViraFEST assay). The specimen sequenced was CD4+ T cells from blood, cultured in vitro. Every receptor here comes from a human donor who had recovered from COVID-19.

V gene TRBV27 combines with J gene TRBJ2-5; 7 bases are shared with TRBD1. The ends lost 6 bases at V and 5 bases at J; junction bases unmatched: 24. The CDR3 has 19 amino acids. Germline V gene sequence: CDR1 MNHEY, CDR2 SMNVEV (reference sequence). The CDR3 sequence: CASRPTPFLPGQPMETQYF. DNA for the CDR3: TGTGCCAGCAGACCCACACCTTTCCTACCGGGACAGCCAATGGAGACCCAGTACTTC.

The chain is built from TRBV11-2 and TRBJ1-2; a weak D match, TRBD1 (5 bases). The CDR3 is made up of 15 amino acids. The V end lost 6 bases, the J end lost 5 bases, and 19 bases lay between the germline ends. Looked up from germline, CDR1 is SGHAT and CDR2 is FQNNGV. In nucleotides, the CDR3 is TGTGCCAGCAGAACCCAGCAGGGTATTGGGTATGGCTACACCTTC. Residues: CASRTQQGIGYGYTF.

J is TRBJ2-7 and V is TRBV19; D uncertain. Germline CDR1 LNHDA, CDR2 SQIVND (reference sequence). V lost 5 bases and J 3 bases, leaving 17 bases between the germline ends. The CDR3 contains 15 residues. DNA for the CDR3: TGTGCCAGTAGTCCTAGACCCCAGAGCCACTACGAGCAGTACTTC. Protein sequence: CASSPRPQSHYEQYF.

The chain uses TRBV20-1 and TRBJ2-6; D gene unclear. V lost 5 bases and J lost 1, with 6 bases in between. Germline values: CDR1 DFQATT, CDR2 SNEGSKA (reference sequence). This CDR3 has 13 residues. CDR3: CSASSSGANVLTF. CDR3 bases: TGCAGTGCTTCCTCATCTGGGGCCAACGTCCTGACTTTC.

This clonotype turned up a few times. V is TRBV29-1 and J is TRBJ1-1, with 11 bases fitting TRBD1. Germline CDR1 reads SQVTM; CDR2 reads ANQGSEA. The CDR3 spans 12 residues. Trimming removed 7 bases from V and 10 bases from J; junction bases left unmatched: 8. CDR3: CSALGQGARAFF. CDR3 sequence (DNA): TGCAGCGCGCTCGGACAGGGGGCGCGAGCTTTCTTT. The variable domain in full, with the rest retrieved from reference TRBV29-1 and TRBJ1-1, is SAVISQKPSRDICQRGTSLTIQCQVDSQVTMMFWYRQQPGQSLTLIATANQGSEATYESGFVIDKFPISRPNLTFSTLTVSNMSPEDSSIYLCSALGQGARAFFGQGTRLTVV.

The chain uses TRBV24-1 and TRBJ2-2, with a weak D call TRBD1 (6 bases). V was shortened by 9 bases and J by 0 bases, with 10 bases between the two germline ends. Germline-derived CDR1 and CDR2 are KGHDR and SFDVKD. The CDR3 runs 14 residues. CDR3 coding DNA: TGTGCCACCGGTGGACAGCCGAACACCGGGGAGCTGTTTTTT. Protein sequence: CATGGQPNTGELFF.

This clonotype showed up just a few times. The genes are TRBV24-1 and TRBJ1-2; 8 bases fit TRBD1. Germline CDR1 reads KGHDR; CDR2 reads SFDVKD. The CDR3 runs 14 residues. J gave up 2 bases and V 3 bases, and 1 base lay outside the gene matches. CDR3 in DNA: TGTGCCACCAGTGATGCAGGGGGCAACTATGGCTACACCTTC. Residues: CATSDAGGNYGYTF.

This clonotype was counted between two and nine times. The V call is TRBV20-1, the J call TRBJ2-5, with D perhaps TRBD2 (6 bases). V lost 2 bases, J lost 2 bases, and 18 bases lay in between. Germline V CDR1 and CDR2: DFQATT, SNEGSKA (reference sequence). The length of the CDR3 is 16 residues. The CDR3 sequence: CSARQQRLVPQETQYF. The CDR3 bases are TGCAGTGCTAGACAACAAAGACTAGTCCCGCAAGAGACCCAGTACTTC.

This chain joins TRBV6-5 and TRBJ1-1, with TRBD1 identical over 7 bases. After removal of 2 bases from V and 6 bases from J, the junction contained 6 bases not matched to a gene. The CDR3 is 14 amino acids. Germline assignment: CDR1 MNHEY and CDR2 SVGAGI. CDR3 sequence reads: CASSYAQGGAEAFF. In nucleotides, the CDR3 is TGTGCCAGCAGTTACGCTCAGGGGGGAGCTGAAGCTTTCTTT.

This clonotype occurred a few times. The chain joins TRBV20-1 to TRBJ2-5; weak D call: TRBD1 (5 bases). Per the germline V gene, CDR1 is DFQATT and CDR2 is SNEGSKA (reference sequence). CDR3 length: 13 amino acids. Between the trimmed V and J ends, which lost 5 bases and 1 base, there was a span of 11 bases. Here the CDR3 reads CSADQGVQETQYF. The CDR3 DNA reads as TGCAGTGCTGATCAGGGTGTCCAAGAGACCCAGTACTTC.

The chain employs TRBV15 and TRBJ1-4; D is undetermined. The V end lost 0 bases, the J end lost 6 bases, and 11 bases lay between the germline ends. The germline gives CDR1 LNHNV, CDR2 YYDKDF (reference sequence). The CDR3 is 15 residues long. The chain's CDR3 is CATSRDAQNHEKLFF. The DNA for the CDR3 is TGTGCCACCAGCAGAGATGCCCAGAACCATGAAAAACTGTTTTTT.